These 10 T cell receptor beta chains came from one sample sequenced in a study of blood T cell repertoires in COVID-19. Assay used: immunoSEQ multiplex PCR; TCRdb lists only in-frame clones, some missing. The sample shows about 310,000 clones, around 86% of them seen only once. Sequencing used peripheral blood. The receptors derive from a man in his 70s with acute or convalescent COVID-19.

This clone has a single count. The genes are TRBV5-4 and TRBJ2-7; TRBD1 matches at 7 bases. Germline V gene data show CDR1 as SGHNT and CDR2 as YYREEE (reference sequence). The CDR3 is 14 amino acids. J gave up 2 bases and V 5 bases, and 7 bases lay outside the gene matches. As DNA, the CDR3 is TGTGCCAGCAGACCCGGGACAGCCGCCTACGAGCAGTACTTC. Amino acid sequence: CASRPGTAAYEQYF.

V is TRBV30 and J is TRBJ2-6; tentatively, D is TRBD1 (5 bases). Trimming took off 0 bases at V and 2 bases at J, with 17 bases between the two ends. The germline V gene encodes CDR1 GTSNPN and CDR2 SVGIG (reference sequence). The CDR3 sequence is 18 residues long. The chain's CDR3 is CAWSVRWGESAGANVLTF. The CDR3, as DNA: TGTGCCTGGAGTGTACGGTGGGGCGAATCGGCTGGGGCCAACGTCCTGACTTTC.

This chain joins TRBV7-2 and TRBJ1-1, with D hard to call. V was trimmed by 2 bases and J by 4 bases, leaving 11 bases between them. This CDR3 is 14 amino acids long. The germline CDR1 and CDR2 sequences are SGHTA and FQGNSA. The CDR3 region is CASSLKRGSTEAFF. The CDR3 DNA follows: TGTGCCAGCAGCTTAAAACGGGGAAGCACTGAAGCTTTCTTT.

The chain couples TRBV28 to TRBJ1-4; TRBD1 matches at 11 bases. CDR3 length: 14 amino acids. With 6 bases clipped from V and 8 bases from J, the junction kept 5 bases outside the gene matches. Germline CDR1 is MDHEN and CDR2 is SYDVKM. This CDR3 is CASRPGQGGEKLFF. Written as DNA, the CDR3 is TGTGCCAGCAGGCCGGGACAGGGGGGCGAAAAACTGTTTTTT.

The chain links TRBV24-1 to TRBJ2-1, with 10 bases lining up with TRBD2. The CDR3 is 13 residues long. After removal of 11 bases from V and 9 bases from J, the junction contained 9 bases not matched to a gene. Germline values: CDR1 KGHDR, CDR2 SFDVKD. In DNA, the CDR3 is TGTGCCATATCTAGCGGGAGTTTGCGTGAGCAGTTCTTC. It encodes CAISSGSLREQFF.

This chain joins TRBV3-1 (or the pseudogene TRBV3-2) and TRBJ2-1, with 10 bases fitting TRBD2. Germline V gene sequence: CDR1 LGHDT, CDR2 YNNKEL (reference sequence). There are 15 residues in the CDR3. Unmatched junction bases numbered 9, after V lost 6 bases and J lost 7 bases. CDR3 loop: CASRPAGGLTNEQFF. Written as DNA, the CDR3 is TGTGCCAGCAGACCAGCGGGGGGGCTTACGAATGAGCAGTTCTTC.

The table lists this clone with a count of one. The CDR3 sequence is CASSHADTGQGKYF. CDR3 bases: TGTGCCAGCAGCCATGCCGATACGGGACAGGGGAAGTATTTT. V and J are TRBV7-2 and TRBJ2-3; 10 bases match TRBD1. Per the germline V gene, CDR1 is SGHTA and CDR2 is FQGNSA. This CDR3 has 14 residues. After removal of 5 bases from V and 13 bases from J, the junction contained 12 bases not matched to a gene.

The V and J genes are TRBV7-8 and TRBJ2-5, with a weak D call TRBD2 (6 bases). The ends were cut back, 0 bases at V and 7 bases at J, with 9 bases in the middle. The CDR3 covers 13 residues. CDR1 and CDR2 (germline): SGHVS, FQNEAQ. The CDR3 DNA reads TGTGCCAGCAGCTTAGCCCCGGAGGGGACCCAGTACTTC. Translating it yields CASSLAPEGTQYF.

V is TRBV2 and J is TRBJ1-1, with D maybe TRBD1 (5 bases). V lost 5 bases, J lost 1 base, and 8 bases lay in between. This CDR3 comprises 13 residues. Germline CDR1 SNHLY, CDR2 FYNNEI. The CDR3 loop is CASSYQGNTEAFF. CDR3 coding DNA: TGTGCCAGCAGTTACCAGGGGAACACTGAAGCTTTCTTT.

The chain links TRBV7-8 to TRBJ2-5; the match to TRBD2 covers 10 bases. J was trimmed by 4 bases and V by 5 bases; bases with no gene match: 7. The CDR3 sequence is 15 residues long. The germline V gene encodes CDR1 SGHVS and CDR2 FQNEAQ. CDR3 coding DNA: TGTGCCAGCAGCCCTAGAGCGGGGGGGCTAGAGACCCAGTACTTC. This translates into CASSPRAGGLETQYF.